The rows below give T cell receptor beta chains drawn from one sample of a study of cytomegalovirus exposure and HLA in healthy donors. Clones were sequenced by immunoSEQ multiplex PCR, and TCRdb holds only the in-frame ones, with some missing. The data contain some 200,000 clones, 60% to 80% of them singletons. Sequenced: PBMCs. The receptors derive from a man between 40 and 49 years old in good health and CMV-seronegative. Each CDR3 is given with its conserved first and last residue. A D gene is named only where the DNA matches it firmly. Clone size appears in some rows only: once, few, many, or a class for an expanded clone.

TRBJ1-6	TRBV11-2	.	.	TGTGCCAGCAGCTTTCGCGGGGAGTATAATTCACCCCTCCACTTT	CASSFRGEYNSPLHF
TRBJ2-7	TRBV7-2	.	TRBD2	TGTGCCAGCAGCTTAAGGGCGGGACTAGATCGCTACGAGCAGTACTTC	CASSLRAGLDRYEQYF
TRBJ1-4	TRBV5-1	.	.	TGCGCCAGCAGCTTTCCAGGGGAAAAACTGTTTTTT	CASSFPGEKLFF
TRBJ2-5	TRBV27	.	TRBD2	TGTGCCAGCAGTTTAGGTTCCCTAGCGGGAAAAGAGCAGTACTTC	CASSLGSLAGKEQYF
TRBJ2-5	TRBV9	.	.	TGTGCCAGCAGCAGGCAACCGGGAAACCAAGAGACCCAGTACTTC	CASSRQPGNQETQYF
TRBJ2-4	TRBV9	.	TRBD1	TGTGCCAGCAGCACAGCCGGGACAGGGTATCACATTCAGTACTTC	CASSTAGTGYHIQYF
TRBJ1-2	TRBV14	once	TRBD1	TGTGCCATCAGCCAAGCTTTGACAGGGGTAACCTATGGCTACACCTTC	CAISQALTGVTYGYTF
TRBJ2-3	TRBV30	.	TRBD2	TGTGCCTGGACTGCGGGGCTAGCGGGAGCGGGAGATACGCAGTATTTT	CAWTAGLAGAGDTQYF
TRBJ1-2	TRBV29-1	.	.	TGCAGCGCCGTGACCCCGGGGTATGGCTACACCTTC	CSAVTPGYGYTF
TRBJ2-2	TRBV7-3	.	TRBD1	TGTGCCAGCAGCTTAAGTGGGACAGGGGGCCGGGGGAACACCGGGGAGCTGTTTTTT	CASSLSGTGGRGNTGELFF
TRBJ1-5	TRBV6-5	.	TRBD1	TGTGCCAGCAGTCCACAGGGGTGGCAGCCCCAGCATTTT	CASSPQGWQPQHF
TRBJ1-2	TRBV29-1	.	.	TGCAGCGCCCAGACAGAGAACTATGGCTACACCTTC	CSAQTENYGYTF
TRBJ2-3	TRBV9	.	.	TGTGCCAGCAGCGTAGGGAGTAGCCTCGGATATACGCAGTATTTT	CASSVGSSLGYTQYF
TRBJ2-7	TRBV7-9	.	.	TGTGCCAGCAGCTTAAAACTAACAGGGAGTACGTACGAGCAGTACTTC	CASSLKLTGSTYEQYF
TRBJ2-7	TRBV25-1	.	.	TGTGCCAGCAGTTCAGCGTACGAGCAGTACTTC	CASSSAYEQYF
TRBJ1-6	TRBV6-5	.	.	TGTGCCAGCAGATCCGGACAGAAAAATAATTCACCCCTCCACTTT	CASRSGQKNNSPLHF
TRBJ2-7	TRBV19	.	TRBD2	TGTGCCAGTAGTAGGCGGGAGGGCTCCTACGAGCAGTACTTC	CASSRREGSYEQYF
TRBJ2-1	TRBV5-1	few	.	TGCGCCAGCAGCTTGGCCAACCCCAGGGGAGAGCAGTTCTTC	CASSLANPRGEQFF
TRBJ2-7	TRBV27	.	TRBD1	TGTGCCAGCAGTACCCGGGACAGGGCTGGGGAGCAGTACTTC	CASSTRDRAGEQYF
TRBJ2-4	TRBV27	few	TRBD1	TGTGCCAGCAGTTTACCGGGACAGAAAATCCTAGCCAAAAACATTCAGTACTTC	CASSLPGQKILAKNIQYF
TRBJ1-1	TRBV30	.	TRBD1	TGTGCCTGGAGTCCCGGGACAGGGACGTTCACTGAAGCTTTCTTT	CAWSPGTGTFTEAFF
TRBJ1-5	TRBV7-2	once	.	TGTGCCAGCAGCCCTAGCTTGGAGCAGCCCCAGCATTTT	CASSPSLEQPQHF